The entry that follows covers one T cell receptor beta chain sequence. Its matching antigen is unknown. Germline V gives CDR1 SNHLY, CDR2 FYNNEI. V was shortened by 3 bases and J by 1 base, with 18 bases between the two germline ends. The CDR3 consists of 17 residues. Each donor had roughly 10 milliliters of peripheral blood drawn. The source of the sample is a study of blood T cells in healthy people across ages. Notes on the study in general: The study regarded diversity estimates from one million T cells as underestimates.

Primed by a sample-barcoded 5' primer and a J-beta primer mix, a second PCR proceeded for about 6 to 12 cycles. At least 3 million CDR3-containing paired-end reads were obtained per sample. TCRdb recomputed calls from the 5' RACE reads with MiXCR, one row per CDR3 protein. This repertoire shows around 1,000,000 distinct CDR3 sequences, 35% to 40% found once; its top ten account for approximately 14%. J is TRBJ1-2 and V is TRBV2; unclear D gene. This clonotype was obtained from a man younger than 35 in good health. Sequencing was carried out using blood. CDR3 nucleotides: TGTGCCAGCAGTGATCCTTACGTGGCAGAGAATAACTATGGCTACACCTTC. Protein: CASSDPYVAENNYGYTF.